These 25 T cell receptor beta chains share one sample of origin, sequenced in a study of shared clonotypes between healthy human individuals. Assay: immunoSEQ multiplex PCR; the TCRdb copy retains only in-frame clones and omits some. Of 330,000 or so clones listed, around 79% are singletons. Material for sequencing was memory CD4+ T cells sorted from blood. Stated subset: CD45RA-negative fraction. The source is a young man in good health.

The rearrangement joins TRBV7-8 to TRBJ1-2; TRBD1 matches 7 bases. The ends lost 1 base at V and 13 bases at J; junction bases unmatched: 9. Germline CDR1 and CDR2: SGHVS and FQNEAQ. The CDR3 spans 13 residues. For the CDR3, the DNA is TGTGCCAGCAGCTTAGTCGGGACAGCAGTTCGCACCTTC. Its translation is CASSLVGTAVRTF. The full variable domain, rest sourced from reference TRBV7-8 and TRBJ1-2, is GAGVSQSPRYKVAKRGQDVALRCDPISGHVSLFWYQQALGQGPEFLTYFQNEAQLDKSGLPSDRFFAERPEGSVSTLKIQRTQQEDSAVYLCASSLVGTAVRTFGSGTRLTVV.

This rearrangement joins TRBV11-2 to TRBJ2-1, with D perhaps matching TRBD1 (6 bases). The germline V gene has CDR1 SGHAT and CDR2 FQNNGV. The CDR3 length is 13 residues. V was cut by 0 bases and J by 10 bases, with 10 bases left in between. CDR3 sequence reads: CASSLDWGLEQFF. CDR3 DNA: TGTGCCAGCAGCTTAGATTGGGGGCTGGAGCAGTTCTTC. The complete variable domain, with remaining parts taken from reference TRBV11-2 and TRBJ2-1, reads EAGVAQSPRYKIIEKRQSVAFWCNPISGHATLYWYQQILGQGPKLLIQFQNNGVVDDSQLPKDRFSAERLKGVDSTLKIQPAKLEDSAVYLCASSLDWGLEQFFGPGTRLTVL.

For the CDR3, the DNA is TGCGCCAGCACCGTGGGGGGCAGCCAGAACACAGATACGCAGTATTTT. Protein sequence: CASTVGGSQNTDTQYF. The chain joins TRBV5-1 to TRBJ2-3, with D possibly called TRBD1 or TRBD2 (6 bases each). Trimming pared 6 bases from V and 2 bases from J, leaving 19 bases between. Germline CDR1 reads SGHRS; CDR2 reads YFSETQ. The CDR3 extends over 16 amino acids.

CDR3 in DNA: TGTGCCAGCAGCTTAGCCGGGAGGGAGACCCAGTACTTC. It codes for CASSLAGRETQYF. The chain recombines TRBV13 with TRBJ2-5; TRBD2 aligns across 7 bases. CDR3 length: 13 residues. CDR1 and CDR2 from the germline V gene are PRHDT and FYEKMQ (reference sequence). The V segment lost 1 base and the J segment 5 bases; nucleotides outside the gene matches: 1.

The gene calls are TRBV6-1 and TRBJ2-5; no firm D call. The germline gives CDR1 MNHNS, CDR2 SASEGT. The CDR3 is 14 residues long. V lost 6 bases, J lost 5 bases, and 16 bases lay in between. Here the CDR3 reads CASSGVSLIETQYF. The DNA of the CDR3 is TGTGCCAGCAGCGGAGTGAGCCTGATCGAGACCCAGTACTTC.

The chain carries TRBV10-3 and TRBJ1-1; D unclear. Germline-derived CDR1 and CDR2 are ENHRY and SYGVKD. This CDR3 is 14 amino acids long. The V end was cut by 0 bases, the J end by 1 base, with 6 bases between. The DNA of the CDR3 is TGTGCCATCAGTGAGTCGCCATCGAACACTGAAGCTTTCTTT. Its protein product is CAISESPSNTEAFF.

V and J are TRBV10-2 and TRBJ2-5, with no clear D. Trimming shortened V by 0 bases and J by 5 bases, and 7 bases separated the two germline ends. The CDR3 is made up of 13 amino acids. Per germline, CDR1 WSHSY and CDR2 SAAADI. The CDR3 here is CASSESGYETQYF. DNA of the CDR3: TGCGCCAGCAGTGAGTCTGGGTATGAGACCCAGTACTTC.

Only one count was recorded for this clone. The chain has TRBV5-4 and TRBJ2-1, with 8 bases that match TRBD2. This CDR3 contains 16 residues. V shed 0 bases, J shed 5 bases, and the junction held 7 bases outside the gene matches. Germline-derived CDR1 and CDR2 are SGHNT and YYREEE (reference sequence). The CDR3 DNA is TGTGCCAGCAGCTTGGTGAGCGGGAGAATCCACAATGAGCAGTTCTTC. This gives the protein CASSLVSGRIHNEQFF. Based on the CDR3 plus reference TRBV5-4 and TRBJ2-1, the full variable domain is ETGVTQSPTHLIKTRGQQVTLRCSSQSGHNTVSWYQQALGQGPQFIFQYYREEENGRGNFPPRFSGLQFPNYSSELNVNALELDDSALYLCASSLVSGRIHNEQFFGPGTRLTVL.

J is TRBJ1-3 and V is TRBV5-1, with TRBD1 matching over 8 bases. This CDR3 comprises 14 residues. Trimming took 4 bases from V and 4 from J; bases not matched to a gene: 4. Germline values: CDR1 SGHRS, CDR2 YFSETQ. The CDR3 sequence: CASSNRGYGNTIYF. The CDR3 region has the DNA TGCGCCAGCAGCAACAGGGGGTACGGAAACACCATATATTTT. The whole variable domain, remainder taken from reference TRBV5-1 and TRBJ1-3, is KAGVTQTPRYLIKTRGQQVTLSCSPISGHRSVSWYQQTPGQGLQFLFEYFSETQRNKGNFPGRFSGRQFSNSRSEMNVSTLELGDSALYLCASSNRGYGNTIYFGEGSWLTVV.

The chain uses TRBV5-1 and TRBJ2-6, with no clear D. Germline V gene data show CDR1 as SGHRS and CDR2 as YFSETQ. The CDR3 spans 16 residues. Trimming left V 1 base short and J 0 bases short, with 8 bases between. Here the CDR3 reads CASSLPQSSGANVLTF. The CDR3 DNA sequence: TGCGCCAGCAGCTTGCCACAGAGCTCTGGGGCCAACGTCCTGACTTTC.

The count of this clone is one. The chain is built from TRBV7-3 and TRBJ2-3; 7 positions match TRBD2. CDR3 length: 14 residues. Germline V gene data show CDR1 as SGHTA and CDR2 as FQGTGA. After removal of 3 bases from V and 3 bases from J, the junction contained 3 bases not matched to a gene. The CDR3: CASSLGGRTDTQYF. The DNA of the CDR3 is TGTGCCAGCAGCTTGGGCGGGAGAACAGATACGCAGTATTTT.

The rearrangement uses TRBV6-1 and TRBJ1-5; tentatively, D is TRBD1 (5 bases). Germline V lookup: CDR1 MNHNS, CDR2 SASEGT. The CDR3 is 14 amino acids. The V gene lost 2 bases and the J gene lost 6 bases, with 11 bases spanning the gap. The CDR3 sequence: CASSEQGHGQPQHF. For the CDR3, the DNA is TGTGCCAGCAGTGAACAGGGCCACGGTCAGCCCCAGCATTTT.

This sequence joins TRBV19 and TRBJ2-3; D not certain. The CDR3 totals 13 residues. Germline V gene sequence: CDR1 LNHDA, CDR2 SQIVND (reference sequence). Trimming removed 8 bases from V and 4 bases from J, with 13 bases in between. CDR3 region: CASQLGRADTQYF. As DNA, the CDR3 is TGTGCCAGTCAACTTGGACGGGCAGATACGCAGTATTTT.

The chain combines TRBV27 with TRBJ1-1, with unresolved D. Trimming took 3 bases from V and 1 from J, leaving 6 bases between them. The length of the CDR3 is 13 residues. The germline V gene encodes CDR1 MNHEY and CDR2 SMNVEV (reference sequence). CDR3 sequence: CASSFRENTEAFF. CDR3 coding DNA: TGTGCCAGCAGTTTCCGGGAGAACACTGAAGCTTTCTTT.

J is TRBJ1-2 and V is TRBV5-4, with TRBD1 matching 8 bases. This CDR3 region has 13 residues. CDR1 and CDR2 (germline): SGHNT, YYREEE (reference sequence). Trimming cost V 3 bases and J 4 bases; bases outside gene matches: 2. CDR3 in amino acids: CASSSDRAYGYTF. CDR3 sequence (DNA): TGTGCCAGCAGCTCGGACAGGGCCTATGGCTACACCTTC.

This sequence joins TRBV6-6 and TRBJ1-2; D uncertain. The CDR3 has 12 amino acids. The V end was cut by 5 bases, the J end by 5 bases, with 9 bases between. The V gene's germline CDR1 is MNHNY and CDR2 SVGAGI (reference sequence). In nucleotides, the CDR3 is TGTGCCAGCAGTGACTGGAGGTATGGCTACACCTTC. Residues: CASSDWRYGYTF.

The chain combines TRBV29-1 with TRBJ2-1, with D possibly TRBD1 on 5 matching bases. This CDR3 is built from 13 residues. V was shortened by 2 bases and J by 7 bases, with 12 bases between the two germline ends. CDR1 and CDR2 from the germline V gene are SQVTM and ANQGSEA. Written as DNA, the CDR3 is TGCAGCGTTGAAAGGGGCACGGGTAATGAGCAGTTCTTC. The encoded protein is CSVERGTGNEQFF.

The CDR3 loop is CAISGQVNNEQFF. CDR3 nucleotide sequence: TGTGCCATCTCGGGACAGGTAAACAATGAGCAGTTCTTC. V is TRBV10-3 and J is TRBJ2-1; 8 bases align to TRBD1. CDR3 length: 13 amino acids. With 8 bases clipped from V and 5 bases from J, the junction kept 5 bases outside the gene matches. CDR1 is ENHRY, CDR2 SYGVKD, per germline.

For the CDR3, the DNA is TGTGCCAGCAGTCTTCAAGCGGGAGGCACCAATGAGCAGTTCTTC. It translates to CASSLQAGGTNEQFF. The genes are TRBV6-5 and TRBJ2-1, with 9 bases fitting TRBD2. The CDR3 length is 15 residues. After removal of 5 bases from V and 6 bases from J, the junction contained 8 bases not matched to a gene. Germline loops: CDR1 MNHEY, CDR2 SVGAGI.

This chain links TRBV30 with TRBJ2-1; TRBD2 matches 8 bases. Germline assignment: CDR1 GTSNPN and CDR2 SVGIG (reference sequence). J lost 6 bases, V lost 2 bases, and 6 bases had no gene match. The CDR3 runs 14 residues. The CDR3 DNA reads TGTGCCTGGAGTAGCGGGAGCTCCCTCAATGAGCAGTTCTTC. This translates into CAWSSGSSLNEQFF. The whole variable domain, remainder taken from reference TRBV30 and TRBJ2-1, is SQTIHQWPATLVQPVGSPLSLECTVEGTSNPNLYWYRQAAGRGLQLLFYSVGIGQISSEVPQNLSASRPQDRQFILSSKKLLLSDSGFYLCAWSSGSSLNEQFFGPGTRLTVL.

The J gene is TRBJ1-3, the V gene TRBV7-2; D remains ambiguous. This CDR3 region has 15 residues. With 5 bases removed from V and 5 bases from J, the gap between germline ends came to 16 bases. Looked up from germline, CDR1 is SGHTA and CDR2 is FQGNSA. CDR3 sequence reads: CASSPQPSDRNTIYF. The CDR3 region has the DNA TGTGCCAGCAGCCCTCAACCGAGTGACAGAAACACCATATATTTT.

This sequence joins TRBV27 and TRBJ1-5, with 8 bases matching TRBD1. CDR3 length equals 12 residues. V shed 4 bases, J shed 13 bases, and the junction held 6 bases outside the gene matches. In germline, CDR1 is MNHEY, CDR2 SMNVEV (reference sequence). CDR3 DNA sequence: TGTGCCAGCAGTTCCGGGACAGGCCAACAGCATTTT. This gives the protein CASSSGTGQQHF.

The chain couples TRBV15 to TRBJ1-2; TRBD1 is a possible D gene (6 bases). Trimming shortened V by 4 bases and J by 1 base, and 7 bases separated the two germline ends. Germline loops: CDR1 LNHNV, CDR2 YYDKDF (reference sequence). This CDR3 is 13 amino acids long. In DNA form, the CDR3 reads TGTGCCACCAGCACAGGGGATAACTATGGCTACACCTTC. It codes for CATSTGDNYGYTF.

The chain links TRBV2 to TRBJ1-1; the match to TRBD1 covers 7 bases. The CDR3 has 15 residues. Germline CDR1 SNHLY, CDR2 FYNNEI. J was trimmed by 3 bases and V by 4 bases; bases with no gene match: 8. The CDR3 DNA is TGTGCCAGCAGTGGGATAGACAGGGCCGACACTGAAGCTTTCTTT. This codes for CASSGIDRADTEAFF.

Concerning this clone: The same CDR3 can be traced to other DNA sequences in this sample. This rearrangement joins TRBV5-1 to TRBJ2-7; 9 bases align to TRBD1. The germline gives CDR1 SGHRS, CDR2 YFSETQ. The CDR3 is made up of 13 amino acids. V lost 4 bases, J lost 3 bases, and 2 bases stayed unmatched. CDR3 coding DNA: TGCGCCAGCAGCCCGGACAGGGGCTACGAGCAGTACTTC. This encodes CASSPDRGYEQYF.